This TCR beta chain originates from a study of blood T cell repertoires in COVID-19 (dated by TCRdb to about 2020). About the investigation overall: Samples covering the acute and convalescent phases of COVID-19 were provided by collaborators in the United States, Italy and Spain. The material from the prospective study consisted of cDNA or gDNA derived from T cells, B-cell-depleted T cells, or PBMCs. Subjects who had been exposed to COVID-19, were actively infected with it, or had recovered from it provided the deeply sampled blood TCRbeta repertoires that made up the dataset. A freely available public database, intended as a resource for researchers studying the immune response to SARS-CoV-2, is where the repertoires were released. Samples came from the ongoing ImmuneRACE study (first 160 participants) plus 1,254 subjects from 6 global collaborators. The sample metadata nearly always contained a de-identified subject ID, COVID-19 status, age in years and sex. Where available, HLA class I and class II types were taken from metadata supplied by the sample provider and were not determined by assay-based typing. Findings and caveats that apply to the study as a whole: Clinical and demographic metadata were provided uncurated, with the amount varying by source and participant.

The immunoSEQ Assay, a bias-controlled multiplex PCR, was used to amplify TCRbeta CDR3 regions from genomic DNA. The authors' analysis ran thus. Nucleated cell counts per sample were estimated from amplification of reference gene primers within the assay. To quantify the absolute abundance of each unique TCRbeta CDR3 rearrangement, sequence reads were collapsed and filtered. For each sample, productive Simpson clonality was calculated as the square root of Simpson's diversity index across productive rearrangements. Sourced from immuneACCESS, this table was stored by TCRdb with only in-frame sequences that have V and J called. A share of the clones is absent; for the studies checked, an unresolved V gene accounts for under half, and the remainder has no known explanation. V, J and clone size are those of that table, while D and trimming were read from the DNA. This sample comprises 350,000 to 450,000 clones, 80% to 90% of them detected only once. About 2.3% of the sample goes to the ten largest clones.

In Seattle, one collaborating source enrolled patients while the infection was active and tracked those patients longitudinally over the course of disease. The collaborating institutions used their own protocols to collect whole blood in K2EDTA tubes. Collaborator samples were shipped for TCRbeta analysis as frozen whole blood, isolated PBMCs, or DNA extracted from either sample type. The CDR3 has 16 amino acids, counting the end cysteine and phenylalanine. This entry keeps only the CDR3 DNA: 48 bases, framed from base 1. The germline V gene encodes CDR1 SGHTA and CDR2 FQGTGA. Trimming removed 6 bases from V and 4 bases from J, leaving 21 bases between the germline ends. As regards this clone: The clone's antigen remains unknown. Per-nucleotide qualities are absent, and no much larger clonotype sits a single base away.

Rearrangement joined TRBV7-3 to TRBJ1-1; the D region possibly corresponds to TRBD1 (6 bases align). The source is a woman aged 60-75 years with COVID-19, enrolled during active disease. Sequencing was carried out using peripheral blood. The sequenced DNA: TGTGCCAGCAGTCACAGGGTAAAACAGTACTGCACTGAAGCTTTCTTT. This yields the protein CASSHRVKQYCTEAFF.